This is a list of T cell receptor beta chains from one sample in a study of vaccination effects on CD4 cells after COVID-19. These receptors are not linked to any known antigen. The table came from immunoSEQ multiplex PCR; TCRdb's copy has only in-frame clones and leaves some out. The sample consists of about 66,000 clones, roughly 80% of them appearing once. The specimen comprised CD4+ T cells from PBMCs cultured without peptide, sampled after COVID-19 vaccination. The receptors shown here come from a human donor who received a COVID-19 vaccine. Both conserved end residues are trimmed from each CDR3.

v_gene,j_gene,CDR3aa
TRBV5-6,TRBJ2-2,ASTPLGAGNTGELF
TRBV5-1,TRBJ2-3,ASSPLGRSGGTDTQY
TRBV5-1,TRBJ1-3,ASSGGHANSGNTIY
TRBV15,TRBJ1-2,ATSMEQGDYGYT
TRBV30,TRBJ1-4,AWSPPEGLGEKLF
TRBV10-3,TRBJ2-3,AINGVYTDTQY
TRBV5-1,TRBJ2-5,ASSFNPGGEETQY
TRBV10-3,TRBJ2-5,AISDGLAGGPRETQY
TRBV29-1,TRBJ1-1,SVKTNTEAF
TRBV5-8,TRBJ2-3,ASSLGTITDTQY
TRBV24-1,TRBJ2-5,ATSDPSAGGQETQY
TRBV6-2/TRBV6-3,TRBJ2-3,ASSYSTSPAQY
TRBV3-1/TRBV3-2,TRBJ1-6,ASSQALSPLH
TRBV4-3,TRBJ1-1,ASSQRTANTEAF
TRBV20-1,TRBJ1-2,SASKQGANYGYT
TRBV28,TRBJ2-2,ASSLSDRVTGELF
TRBV24-1,TRBJ2-5,ATSDPSGRETQY
TRBV7-2,TRBJ1-4,ASSPGQHEKLF
TRBV4-1,TRBJ2-1,ASSQGSSGGLNEQF
TRBV6-5,TRBJ1-5,ASRMDRDQPQH
TRBV4-1,TRBJ1-3,ASKRGLDSGNTIY
TRBV28,TRBJ1-2,ASSLTGISWGYT
TRBV19,TRBJ2-2,ASSKRGLETGELF
TRBV15,TRBJ1-5,ATSRGGTQQPQH
TRBV7-2,TRBJ1-1,ASSLVYGVDTEAF
TRBV3-1/TRBV3-2,TRBJ1-5,ASSPTTGGGQPQH
TRBV5-1,TRBJ2-1,ASSLASGGGYNEQF
TRBV7-2,TRBJ2-4,ASSLDSGRNIQY
TRBV3-1/TRBV3-2,TRBJ2-3,ASSQRTVTDTQY